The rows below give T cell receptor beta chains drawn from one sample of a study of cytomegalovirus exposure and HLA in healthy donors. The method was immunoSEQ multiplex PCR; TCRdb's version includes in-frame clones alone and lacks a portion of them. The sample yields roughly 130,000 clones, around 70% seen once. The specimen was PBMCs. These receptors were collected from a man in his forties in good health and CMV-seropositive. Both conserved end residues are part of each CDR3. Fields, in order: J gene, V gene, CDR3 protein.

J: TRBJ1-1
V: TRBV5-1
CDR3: CASSWGRLNTEAFF

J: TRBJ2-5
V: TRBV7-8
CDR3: CASSQRADRVGETQYF

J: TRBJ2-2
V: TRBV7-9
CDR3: CASSFRAGFTTGELFF

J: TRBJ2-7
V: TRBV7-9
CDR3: CASSLTDRGYEQYF

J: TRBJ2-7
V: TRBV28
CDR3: CASSLPPISAGGPGYEQYF

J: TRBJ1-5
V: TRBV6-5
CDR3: CASSYEGAGQPQHF

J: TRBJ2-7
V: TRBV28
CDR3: CASSFRGGVYEQYF

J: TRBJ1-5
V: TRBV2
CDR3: CASTLDRVNQPQHF

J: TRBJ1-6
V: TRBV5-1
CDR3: CASSLETGGGNSPLHF

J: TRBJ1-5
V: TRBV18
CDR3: CASSSHRDQPQHF

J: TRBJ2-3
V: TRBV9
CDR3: CASSPRDRSTDTQYF

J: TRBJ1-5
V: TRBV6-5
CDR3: CASSRTANSNQPQHF

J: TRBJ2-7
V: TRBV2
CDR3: CASSYETGELSYEQYF

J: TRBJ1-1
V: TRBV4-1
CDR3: CASIGSLRGTEAFF

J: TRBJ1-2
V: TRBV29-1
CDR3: CSVETGGYTF

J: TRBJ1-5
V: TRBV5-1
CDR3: CASSFDSFDNQPQHF

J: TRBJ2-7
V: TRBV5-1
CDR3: CASSLRESYEQYF

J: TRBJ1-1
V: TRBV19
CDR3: CASSITGAKTEAFF

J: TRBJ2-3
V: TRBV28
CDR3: CASSFGAIRTDTQYF

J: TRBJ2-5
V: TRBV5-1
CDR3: CASSLRASAQETQYF

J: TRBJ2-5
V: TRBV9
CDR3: CACIAGGKQETQYF

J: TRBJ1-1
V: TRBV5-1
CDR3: CASYPTWASNTEAFF

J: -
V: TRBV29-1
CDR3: CSVAGSSYEQYF

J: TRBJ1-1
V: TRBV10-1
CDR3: CASRGLMNAEAFF

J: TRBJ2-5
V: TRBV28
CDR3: CASSRLGGNQETQYF

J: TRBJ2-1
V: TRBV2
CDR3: CASRRGGQVNEQFF

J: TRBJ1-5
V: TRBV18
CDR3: CASSQGTGENQPQHF

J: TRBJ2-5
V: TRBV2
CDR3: CASRSGQGDGETQYF

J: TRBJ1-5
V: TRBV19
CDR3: CASSIGVLNRGQPQHF

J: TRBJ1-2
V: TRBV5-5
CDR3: CASSLLAPVPSGYTF

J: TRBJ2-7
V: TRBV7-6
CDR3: CASSPWTGGSEQYF

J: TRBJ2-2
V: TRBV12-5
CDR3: CASGLGRAGELFF

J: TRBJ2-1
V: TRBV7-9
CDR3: CASSLFGEVEFF

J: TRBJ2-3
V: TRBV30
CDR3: CAWTPRGASTQYF

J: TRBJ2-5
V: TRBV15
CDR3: CATSRDGGGDGEQYF

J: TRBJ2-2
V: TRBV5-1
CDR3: CASSSAGTQNTGELFF

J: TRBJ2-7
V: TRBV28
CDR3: CASSLSGGGSLYEQYF

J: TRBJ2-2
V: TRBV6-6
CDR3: CASSYPGRGRELFF

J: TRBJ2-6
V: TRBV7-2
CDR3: CASSLSVSGANVLTF

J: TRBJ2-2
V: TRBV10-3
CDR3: CAISGLAGPGGELFF

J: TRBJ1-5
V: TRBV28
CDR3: CASSLLAGGQPQHF

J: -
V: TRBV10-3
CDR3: CAISGAGGSYEQYF

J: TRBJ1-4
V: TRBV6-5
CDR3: CASSYDRGGTNEKLFF

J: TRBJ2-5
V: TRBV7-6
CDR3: CASSLAPGGRQETQYF

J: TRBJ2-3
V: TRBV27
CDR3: CASRSRRGGLQDTQYF